This T cell receptor (beta chain) was identified in a study of blood T cell repertoires in COVID-19. Study context: Acute-phase and convalescent COVID-19 samples originated in the United States, Italy and Spain. T cells, B-cell-depleted T cells, or PBMCs supplied cDNA or gDNA.

In the original processing: Cell counts per sample came from amplifying reference gene primers. Method: immunoSEQ multiplex PCR; TCRdb's copy keeps in-frame clones and lacks some. The V and J calls and clone size were taken over from that table, and D and trimming were inferred from the DNA. The sample records over 120,000 clones, roughly four fifths being singletons. The germline CDR1 and CDR2 sequences are MNHEY and SMNVEV (reference sequence). This CDR3 comprises 14 residues. The V end lost 6 bases, the J end lost 7 bases, and 15 bases lay between the germline ends. By its share, this clone is medium-sized.

Sequencing was carried out using peripheral blood. This clonotype was sampled from a woman older than 75 with active or convalescent COVID-19. This rearrangement joins TRBV27 to TRBJ2-2; the D gene is possibly TRBD1 (6 bases). This CDR3 reads CASSRRTDDGELFF. In nucleotides, the CDR3 is TGTGCCAGCAGCCGACGGACAGACGACGGGGAGCTGTTTTTT.